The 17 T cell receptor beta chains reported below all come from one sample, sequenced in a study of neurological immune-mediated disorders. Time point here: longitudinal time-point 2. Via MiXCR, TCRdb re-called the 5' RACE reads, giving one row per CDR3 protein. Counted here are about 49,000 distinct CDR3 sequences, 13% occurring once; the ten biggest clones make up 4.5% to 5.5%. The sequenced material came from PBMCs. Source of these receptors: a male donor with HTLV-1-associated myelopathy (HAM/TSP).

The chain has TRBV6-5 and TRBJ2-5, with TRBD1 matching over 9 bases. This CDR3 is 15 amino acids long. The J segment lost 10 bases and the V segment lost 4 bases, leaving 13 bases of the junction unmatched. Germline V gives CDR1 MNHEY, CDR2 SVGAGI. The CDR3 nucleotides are TGTGCCAGCAGTTCCAGGGACAGGGAACTCGGGAGCCAGTACTTC. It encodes CASSSRDRELGSQYF.

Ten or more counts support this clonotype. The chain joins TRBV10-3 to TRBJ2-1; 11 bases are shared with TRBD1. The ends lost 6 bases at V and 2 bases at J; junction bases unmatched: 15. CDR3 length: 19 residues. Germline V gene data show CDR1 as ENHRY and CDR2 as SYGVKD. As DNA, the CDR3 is TGTGCCATCAGCAAAGGACAGGGGGCGAACCTAGTCCCCTACAATGAGCAGTTCTTC. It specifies CAISKGQGANLVPYNEQFF.

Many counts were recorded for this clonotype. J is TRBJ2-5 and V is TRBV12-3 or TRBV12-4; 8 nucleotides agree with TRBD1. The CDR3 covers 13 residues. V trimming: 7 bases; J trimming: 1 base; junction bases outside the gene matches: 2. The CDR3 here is CASNGQGQETQYF. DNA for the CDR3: TGTGCCAGCAACGGACAGGGCCAAGAGACCCAGTACTTC.

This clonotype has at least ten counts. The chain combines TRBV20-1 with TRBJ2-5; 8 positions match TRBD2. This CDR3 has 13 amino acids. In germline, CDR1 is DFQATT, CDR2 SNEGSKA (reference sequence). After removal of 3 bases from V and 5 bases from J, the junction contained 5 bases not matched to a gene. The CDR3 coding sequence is TGCAGTGCTAGCGGGGGGGCCGGGGAGACCCAGTACTTC. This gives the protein CSASGGAGETQYF.

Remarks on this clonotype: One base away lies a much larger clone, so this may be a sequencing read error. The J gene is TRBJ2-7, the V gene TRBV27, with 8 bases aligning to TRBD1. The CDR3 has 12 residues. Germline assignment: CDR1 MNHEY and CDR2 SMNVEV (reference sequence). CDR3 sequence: CVSRGQAREQYF. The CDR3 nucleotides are TGTGTCAGCAGGGGACAGGCGCGCGAGCAGTACTTC.

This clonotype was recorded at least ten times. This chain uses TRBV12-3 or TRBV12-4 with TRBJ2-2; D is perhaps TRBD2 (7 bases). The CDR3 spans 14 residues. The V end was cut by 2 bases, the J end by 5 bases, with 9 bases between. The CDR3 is CASSLRGGTGELFF. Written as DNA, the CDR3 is TGTGCCAGCAGTTTAAGGGGGGGTACCGGGGAGCTGTTTTTT.

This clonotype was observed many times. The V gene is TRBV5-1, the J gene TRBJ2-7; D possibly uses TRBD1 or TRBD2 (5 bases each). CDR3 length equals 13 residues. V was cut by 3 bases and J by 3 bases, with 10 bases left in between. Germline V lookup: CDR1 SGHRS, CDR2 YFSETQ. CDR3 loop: CASSWDGFYEQYF. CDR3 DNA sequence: TGCGCCAGCAGCTGGGACGGTTTCTACGAGCAGTACTTC.

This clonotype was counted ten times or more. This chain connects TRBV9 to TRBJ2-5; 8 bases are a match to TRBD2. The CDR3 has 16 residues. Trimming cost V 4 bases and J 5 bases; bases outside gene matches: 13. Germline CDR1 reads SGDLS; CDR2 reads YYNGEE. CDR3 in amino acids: CASSPYNGGAEETQYF. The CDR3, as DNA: TGTGCCAGCAGCCCCTATAACGGGGGGGCCGAGGAGACCCAGTACTTC.

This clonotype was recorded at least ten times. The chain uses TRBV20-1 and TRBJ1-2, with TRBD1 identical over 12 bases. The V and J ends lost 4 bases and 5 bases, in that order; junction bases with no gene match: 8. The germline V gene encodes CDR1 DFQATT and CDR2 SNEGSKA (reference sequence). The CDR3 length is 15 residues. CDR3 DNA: TGCAGTGCTACCGGGACAGGGGGCGCAGGGTATGGCTACACCTTC. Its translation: CSATGTGGAGYGYTF.

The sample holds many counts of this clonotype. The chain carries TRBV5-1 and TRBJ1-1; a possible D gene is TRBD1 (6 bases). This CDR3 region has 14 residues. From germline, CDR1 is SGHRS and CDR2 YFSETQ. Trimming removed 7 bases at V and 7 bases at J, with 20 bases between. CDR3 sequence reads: CASFRGAMEFEAFF. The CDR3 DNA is TGCGCCAGCTTCCGGGGGGCTATGGAATTTGAAGCTTTCTTT.

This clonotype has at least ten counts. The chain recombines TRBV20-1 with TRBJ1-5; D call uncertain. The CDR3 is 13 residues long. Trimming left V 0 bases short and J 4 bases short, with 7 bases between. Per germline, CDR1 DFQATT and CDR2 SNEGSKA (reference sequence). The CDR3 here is CSAREDLNQPQHF. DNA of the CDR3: TGCAGTGCTAGAGAGGACTTAAATCAGCCCCAGCATTTT.

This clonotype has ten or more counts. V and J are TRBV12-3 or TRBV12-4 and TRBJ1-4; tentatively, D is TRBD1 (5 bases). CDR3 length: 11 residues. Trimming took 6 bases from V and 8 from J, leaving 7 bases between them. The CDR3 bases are TGTGCCAGCAGGACAGAGGAAAAACTGTTTTTT. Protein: CASRTEEKLFF.

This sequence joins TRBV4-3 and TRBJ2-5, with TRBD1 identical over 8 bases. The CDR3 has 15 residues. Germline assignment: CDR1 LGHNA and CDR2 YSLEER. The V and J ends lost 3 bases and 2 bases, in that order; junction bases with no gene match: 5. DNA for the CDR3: TGCGCCAGCAGCCATCGACAGGGGTCTCAAGAGACCCAGTACTTC. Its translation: CASSHRQGSQETQYF.

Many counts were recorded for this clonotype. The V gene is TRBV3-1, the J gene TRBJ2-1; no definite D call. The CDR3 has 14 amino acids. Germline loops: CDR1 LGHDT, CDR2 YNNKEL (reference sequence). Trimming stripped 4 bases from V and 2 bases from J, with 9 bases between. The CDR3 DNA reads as TGTGCCAGCAGCCCGCGTAGGGCCTACAATGAGCAGTTCTTC. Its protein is CASSPRRAYNEQFF.

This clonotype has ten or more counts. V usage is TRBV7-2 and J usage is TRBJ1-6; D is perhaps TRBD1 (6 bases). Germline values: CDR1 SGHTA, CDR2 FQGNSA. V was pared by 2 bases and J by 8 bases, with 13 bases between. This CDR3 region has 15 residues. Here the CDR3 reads CASSLQGKRDSPLHF. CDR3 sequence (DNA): TGTGCCAGCAGCTTACAGGGGAAACGGGATTCACCCCTCCACTTT.

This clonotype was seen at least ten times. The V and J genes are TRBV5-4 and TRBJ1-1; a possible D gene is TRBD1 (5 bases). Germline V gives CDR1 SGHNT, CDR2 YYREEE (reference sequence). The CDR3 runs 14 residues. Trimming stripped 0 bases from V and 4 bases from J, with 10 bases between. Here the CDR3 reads CASSLGSRGTEAFF. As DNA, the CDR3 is TGTGCCAGCAGCTTGGGTTCGAGGGGCACTGAAGCTTTCTTT.

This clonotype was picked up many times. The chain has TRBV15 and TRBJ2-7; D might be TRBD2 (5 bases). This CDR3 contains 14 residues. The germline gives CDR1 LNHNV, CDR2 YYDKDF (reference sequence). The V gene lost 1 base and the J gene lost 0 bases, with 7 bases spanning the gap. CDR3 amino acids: CATSRGGGSYEQYF. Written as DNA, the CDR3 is TGTGCCACCAGCAGAGGTGGAGGCTCCTACGAGCAGTACTTC.